This T cell receptor (beta chain) was documented in a study of identical twins. TCRdb analysed the 5' RACE reads with MiXCR anew, one entry per CDR3 protein. The sample shows 570,000 or so distinct CDR3 sequences, approximately 10% of them seen only once. This clonotype was detected a few times. A junction end diverges from the germline sequence, so it may reflect a read error. The CDR3 consists of 17 residues. CDR1 is SSHAT and CDR2 is FNYEAQ in the germline V gene (reference sequence). The same sample was also used in a study of yellow fever vaccine responses in identical twins.

The chain employs TRBV7-7 and TRBJ2-5; 8 bases are a match to TRBD2. Sequences were obtained from PBMCs. The TCR originated in a woman aged 18-29 years in good health. Here the CDR3 reads CASSLWGSGNAGETQYF. The CDR3, as DNA: TGTGCTAGCAGCTTATGGGGTAGCGGGAACGCTGGGGAGACCCAGTACTTC. Filled out from reference TRBV7-7 and TRBJ2-5, the complete variable domain reads GAGVSQSPRYKVTKRGQDVTLRCDPISSHATLYWYQQALGQGPEFLTYFNYEAQPDKSGLPSDRFSAERPEGSISTLTIQRTEQRDSAMYRCASSLWGSGNAGETQYFGPGTRLLVL.